The clone carrying this T cell receptor beta chain was detected only once. Study processing details: Nucleated cell counts were estimated from reference gene primer amplification. The data were produced by immunoSEQ multiplex PCR, yet TCRdb's version contains in-frame clones alone and is incomplete. That table furnishes V, J and clone size, whereas the DNA furnished D and trimming. The sample includes 150,000 to 200,000 clones, approximately 87% seen only once; the top ten take roughly 0.78%. V was clipped by 7 bases and J by 4 bases, with 11 bases between them. The CDR3 is made up of 13 amino acids. CDR1 and CDR2 (germline): SGHRS, YFSETQ. These data originate in a study of blood T cell repertoires in COVID-19. Study overall: Samples representing acute and convalescent COVID-19 were sourced from the United States, Italy and Spain. The cDNA or gDNA used as material had been derived from T cells, B-cell-depleted T cells, or PBMCs.

The genes are TRBV5-1 and TRBJ1-4; maybe TRBD1 (6 bases). Sequenced: peripheral blood. The clonotype comes from a woman aged 70-85 years with acute or convalescent COVID-19. CDR3 amino acids: CASHRESNEKLFF. The DNA for the CDR3 is TGCGCCAGCCACAGGGAGAGTAATGAAAAACTGTTTTTT.